The 8 T cell receptor beta chains presented below share a single source sample, sequenced in a study of CD8 T cells in ankylosing spondylitis. TCRdb processed the 5' RACE reads anew with MiXCR; each CDR3 protein has one entry. The sample lists some 200,000 distinct CDR3 sequences, around a sixth occurring once. Sequencing used blood, either unsorted or a sorted T cell fraction (not recorded which). These receptors all stem from a male donor aged 10-29 years with ankylosing spondylitis or in good health (not recorded which).

This clonotype was found many times. The chain combines TRBV7-8 with TRBJ2-5; tentatively, D is TRBD1 (5 bases). Per germline, CDR1 SGHVS and CDR2 FQNEAQ. V shed 5 bases and J shed 0 bases, with 16 bases lying between them. There are 16 residues in the CDR3. Here the CDR3 reads CASSLIGHSYQETQYF. CDR3 coding DNA: TGTGCCAGCAGCCTGATCGGACACTCGTACCAAGAGACCCAGTACTTC.

This clonotype was seen repeatedly, ten times or more. The rearrangement uses TRBV5-1 and TRBJ2-2; D is undetermined. V dropped 4 bases and J dropped 2 bases, with 6 bases sitting between them. CDR1 SGHRS and CDR2 YFSETQ come from the germline V gene. The CDR3 contains 13 residues. The chain's CDR3 is CASSARNTGELFF. CDR3 nucleotides: TGCGCCAGCAGCGCTAGAAACACCGGGGAGCTGTTTTTT.

This clonotype was counted many times. The rearrangement links TRBV10-2 to TRBJ2-5; no reliable D call. Trimming pared 8 bases from V and 5 bases from J, leaving 12 bases between. CDR1 is WSHSY, CDR2 SAAADI, per germline. The CDR3 covers 12 residues. This CDR3 reads CASAGTGETQYF. CDR3 nucleotides: TGCGCCAGCGCTGGCACCGGGGAGACCCAGTACTTC.

The genes are TRBV30 and TRBJ2-2, with 10 bases fitting TRBD1. V lost 1 base to trimming and J lost 14 bases; unmatched junction nucleotides: 1. This CDR3 comprises 11 residues. CDR1 is GTSNPN and CDR2 is SVGIG in the germline V gene (reference sequence). This CDR3 reads CAWSGQGALFF. The CDR3 bases are TGTGCCTGGAGTGGACAGGGGGCTCTGTTTTTT.

This clonotype was picked up many times. This chain uses TRBV5-1 with TRBJ2-1; 12 bases map to TRBD2. The V gene's germline CDR1 is SGHRS and CDR2 YFSETQ. The V and J ends lost 1 base and 9 bases, in that order; junction bases with no gene match: 5. The CDR3 spans 15 residues. This CDR3 reads CASSLSLAGGGEQFF. The CDR3 DNA sequence: TGCGCCAGCAGCTTGAGTCTAGCGGGAGGGGGTGAGCAGTTCTTC.

The chain recombines TRBV7-2 with TRBJ2-1; D tentatively reads TRBD1 or TRBD2 (5 bases each). The CDR3 has 13 amino acids. V was trimmed by 5 bases and J by 8 bases, leaving 13 bases between them. CDR1 and CDR2 from the germline V gene are SGHTA and FQGNSA. The CDR3 DNA is TGTGCCAGCAGCCCGGGTCGGGACCATGAGCAGTTCTTC. It codes for CASSPGRDHEQFF.

This clonotype was counted ten times or more. V and J are TRBV5-5 and TRBJ2-2, with D tentatively TRBD2 (5 bases). Germline CDR1 SGHKS, CDR2 YYEKEE (reference sequence). The CDR3 totals 16 residues. V was trimmed by 5 bases and J by 0 bases, leaving 14 bases between them. CDR3 in DNA: TGTGCCAGCAGTCGGTGGCCGGGAACGAACACCGGGGAGCTGTTTTTT. Protein sequence: CASSRWPGTNTGELFF.

There are many counts of this clonotype. The rearrangement links TRBV2 to TRBJ2-5, with TRBD2 identical over 10 bases. V trimming: 7 bases; J trimming: 4 bases; junction bases outside the gene matches: 6. The CDR3 sequence is 14 residues long. From germline, CDR1 is SNHLY and CDR2 FYNNEI. This CDR3 reads CASTAGLASETQYF. Here the CDR3 DNA reads TGTGCCAGCACTGCGGGACTAGCGTCAGAGACCCAGTACTTC.